The 26 T cell receptor beta chains given below trace back to one sample, sequenced in a study of blood T cell repertoires in COVID-19. The assay was immunoSEQ multiplex PCR, and TCRdb's table has in-frame clones only and misses some. The repertoire holds about 180,000 clones, about 90% seen once, with 9% to 10% in the top ten. Input material: PBMCs or T cells enriched from blood (not recorded which). The source of these receptors is a woman between 18 and 29 years old who had recovered from COVID-19.

This clone came up many times. J is TRBJ1-5 and V is TRBV7-2; 12 nucleotides agree with TRBD1. J was trimmed by 7 bases and V by 1 base; bases with no gene match: 5. The CDR3 loop spans 16 amino acids. The germline V gene has CDR1 SGHTA and CDR2 FQGNSA. The CDR3 region has the DNA TGTGCCAGCAGCTTAGGGGACAGGGGGCTAGACCAGCCCCAGCATTTT. Protein: CASSLGDRGLDQPQHF.

The V gene is TRBV19, the J gene TRBJ2-5; D perhaps matches TRBD1 (5 bases). The V end lost 6 bases, the J end lost 4 bases, and 12 bases lay between the germline ends. Germline V gene lookup returns CDR1 LNHDA and CDR2 SQIVND (reference sequence). CDR3 size: 13 residues. CDR3 amino acids: CASSESRVETQYF. In DNA form, the CDR3 reads TGTGCCAGTAGCGAATCCAGGGTAGAGACCCAGTACTTC.

The CDR3 DNA reads TGTGCCAGCATCCAAACGGGGAGCGCTTTCTTT. This gives the protein CASIQTGSAFF. The chain has TRBV28 and TRBJ1-1; D gene unclear. The V end lost 7 bases, the J end lost 11 bases, and 14 bases lay between the germline ends. There are 11 residues in the CDR3. Germline CDR1 reads MDHEN; CDR2 reads SYDVKM.

This chain links TRBV4-1 with TRBJ2-2, with a possible D match to TRBD2 (7 bases). Germline V CDR1 and CDR2: MGHRA, YSYEKL. Trimming pared 3 bases from V and 4 bases from J, leaving 15 bases between. This CDR3 contains 16 residues. The CDR3 spells CASSQVGGRSTGELFF. In DNA, the CDR3 is TGCGCCAGCAGCCAGGTGGGGGGGCGCAGCACCGGGGAGCTGTTTTTT.

V is TRBV18 and J is TRBJ1-1; TRBD1 is a possible D gene (5 bases). Trimming removed 0 bases at V and 3 bases at J, with 14 bases between. The CDR3 contains 16 residues. Germline lookup yields CDR1 KGHSH and CDR2 LQKENI. In nucleotides, the CDR3 is TGTGCCAGCTCACCACCGAGTAGGGGCCTGGACACTGAAGCTTTCTTT. Protein: CASSPPSRGLDTEAFF.

The chain employs TRBV13 and TRBJ2-2; no definite D call. The length of the CDR3 is 14 residues. The germline V gene encodes CDR1 PRHDT and CDR2 FYEKMQ (reference sequence). V was pared by 0 bases and J by 4 bases, with 6 bases between. CDR3 protein: CASSLGESTGELFF. DNA for the CDR3: TGTGCCAGCAGCTTAGGGGAGAGCACCGGGGAGCTGTTTTTT.

V is TRBV6-4 and J is TRBJ2-3; 11 nucleotides line up with TRBD2. The germline gives CDR1 MRHNA, CDR2 SNTAGT. V gave up 6 bases and J gave up 4 bases; unmatched junction bases: 6. The CDR3 is 15 residues long. CDR3 nucleotide sequence: TGTGCCAGCAGCAGCCTAGCGGGGGGTTCAGATACGCAGTATTTT. The encoded protein is CASSSLAGGSDTQYF.

This clone occurred once. The chain uses TRBV3-1 (or the pseudogene TRBV3-2) and TRBJ1-1; D gene ambiguous. CDR1 is LGHDT, CDR2 YNNKEL, per germline (reference sequence). V gave up 0 bases and J gave up 1 base, with 3 bases separating them. This CDR3 comprises 13 residues. This chain's CDR3 is CASSQDRNTEAFF. The DNA for the CDR3 is TGTGCCAGCAGCCAAGATAGGAACACTGAAGCTTTCTTT.

This chain uses TRBV6-2 or TRBV6-3 with TRBJ1-2; 9 bases are shared with TRBD1. The CDR3 runs 15 residues. With 5 bases clipped from V and 4 bases from J, the junction kept 8 bases outside the gene matches. Per the germline V gene, CDR1 is MNHEY and CDR2 is SVGEGT. The CDR3 nucleotides are TGTGCCAGCAGTGTCCCGGGACAGGGTTTCTATGGCTACACCTTC. It translates to CASSVPGQGFYGYTF.

The gene calls are TRBV30 and TRBJ2-5, with 12 bases aligning to TRBD2. CDR3 length: 16 amino acids. Trimming at V came to 0 bases and at J to 3 bases, leaving 5 bases not matched to a gene. Germline loops: CDR1 GTSNPN, CDR2 SVGIG (reference sequence). CDR3 region: CAWSVLAGGGEETQYF. The CDR3 nucleotides are TGTGCCTGGAGTGTACTAGCGGGAGGTGGTGAAGAGACCCAGTACTTC. The entire variable domain, with the rest obtained from reference TRBV30 and TRBJ2-5, is as follows: SQTIHQWPATLVQPVGSPLSLECTVEGTSNPNLYWYRQAAGRGLQLLFYSVGIGQISSEVPQNLSASRPQDRQFILSSKKLLLSDSGFYLCAWSVLAGGGEETQYFGPGTRLLVL.

Only one count was recorded for this clone. The genes are TRBV5-8 and TRBJ2-5; 9 bases line up with TRBD2. Losses at the gene ends were 5 bases for V and 2 bases for J; bases not matched to a gene: 4. The CDR3 has 14 residues. The germline CDR1 and CDR2 sequences are SGHTS and YDEGEE. CDR3 region: CASSLAGTQETQYF. For the CDR3, the DNA is TGTGCCAGCAGTCTAGCGGGGACTCAAGAGACCCAGTACTTC.

The table lists this clone with a few counts. The V and J genes are TRBV5-5 and TRBJ1-1; 9 bases map to TRBD1. Germline lookup yields CDR1 SGHKS and CDR2 YYEKEE (reference sequence). V was pared by 2 bases and J by 2 bases, with 4 bases of the junction left unmatched. The CDR3 runs to 15 residues. CDR3 sequence: CASSLQGARNTEAFF. As DNA, the CDR3 is TGTGCCAGCAGCTTACAGGGGGCGCGCAACACTGAAGCTTTCTTT.

This chain connects TRBV9 to TRBJ1-4; 7 nucleotides agree with TRBD1. Germline-derived CDR1 and CDR2 are SGDLS and YYNGEE. The CDR3 sequence is 14 residues long. With V trimmed by 3 bases and J by 8 bases, 7 bases remained unmatched. The DNA of the CDR3 is TGTGCCAGCAGCGAGGGGCGCAGGGGGGAAAAACTGTTTTTT. Translation: CASSEGRRGEKLFF. The full variable domain, in which reference TRBV9 and TRBJ1-4 provide the parts outside the CDR3, is DSGVTQTPKHLITATGQRVTLRCSPRSGDLSVYWYQQSLDQGLQFLIQYYNGEERAKGNILERFSAQQFPDLHSELNLSSLELGDSALYFCASSEGRRGEKLFFGSGTQLSVL.

DNA for the CDR3: TGTGCCAGCAGCTTAGCAACAGGGAGGGGGTACAATGAGCAGTTCTTC. Translation: CASSLATGRGYNEQFF. The gene calls are TRBV7-2 and TRBJ2-1; D might be TRBD2 (7 bases). The CDR3 is 16 residues long. Looked up from germline, CDR1 is SGHTA and CDR2 is FQGNSA. V lost 0 bases and J lost 4, with 13 bases in between.

V and J are TRBV30 and TRBJ1-2, with TRBD1 matching 9 bases. Germline assignment: CDR1 GTSNPN and CDR2 SVGIG (reference sequence). V shed 0 bases, J shed 8 bases, and the junction held 10 bases outside the gene matches. The CDR3 spans 15 residues. CDR3 DNA sequence: TGTGCCTGGAGTGTGTACTGGACAGGGGAATTCGGCTACACCTTC. Encoded protein: CAWSVYWTGEFGYTF.

The CDR3, as DNA: TGTGCCAGCTGTTCGGGGGGCGGGATGAACACTGAAGCTTTCTTT. Residues: CASCSGGGMNTEAFF. V usage is TRBV28 and J usage is TRBJ1-1; D is perhaps TRBD1 (6 bases). CDR1 and CDR2 from the germline V gene are MDHEN and SYDVKM. CDR3 length: 15 residues. Trimming cost V 8 bases and J 0 bases, with 16 bases left between them.

This chain uses TRBV5-6 with TRBJ2-6, with D hard to call. CDR3 length: 13 residues. CDR1 and CDR2 (germline): SGHDT, YYEEEE. Trimming shortened V by 7 bases and J by 3 bases, and 8 bases separated the two germline ends. CDR3 sequence reads: CASAEHGANVLTF. As DNA, the CDR3 is TGTGCCAGCGCCGAGCATGGGGCCAACGTCCTGACTTTC.

The V and J genes are TRBV6-1 and TRBJ2-7; the D gene is possibly TRBD1 (7 bases). Trimming took off 1 base at V and 3 bases at J, with 10 bases between the two ends. Germline V gene lookup returns CDR1 MNHNS and CDR2 SASEGT. The CDR3 consists of 14 residues. The CDR3 spells CASSEGGDSYEQYF. CDR3 sequence (DNA): TGTGCCAGCAGTGAAGGGGGGGACAGCTACGAGCAGTACTTC.

This clone was recorded once. V and J are TRBV27 and TRBJ2-3; 8 bases match TRBD1. V gave up 5 bases and J gave up 4 bases; unmatched junction bases: 8. The CDR3 has 15 residues. Germline lookup yields CDR1 MNHEY and CDR2 SMNVEV (reference sequence). The CDR3 region has the DNA TGTGCCAGCAGTGCCGGGACAGGTTTGTCAGATACGCAGTATTTT. Amino acids: CASSAGTGLSDTQYF.

This clone was recorded only once. The chain employs TRBV9 and TRBJ1-4; 11 bases align to TRBD1. Per the germline V gene, CDR1 is SGDLS and CDR2 is YYNGEE. The junction had 4 bases not matched to a gene; V was cut back by 3 bases and J by 6 bases. The CDR3 contains 15 residues. This chain's CDR3 is CASSAGTGGYEKLFF. DNA for the CDR3: TGTGCCAGCAGCGCCGGGACAGGGGGGTATGAAAAACTGTTTTTT.

This chain uses TRBV9 with TRBJ1-2, with a tentative D call TRBD1 (5 bases). Deletions cut 0 bases from V and 7 bases from J, with 22 bases between. This CDR3 has 17 amino acids. CDR1 SGDLS and CDR2 YYNGEE come from the germline V gene. The CDR3 DNA is TGTGCCAGCAGCGTAGTTAGTGGGGTGGGAGGGACGAGTGGCTACACCTTC. Translation: CASSVVSGVGGTSGYTF.

The genes are TRBV10-2 and TRBJ2-1, with unresolved D. The CDR3 has 11 amino acids. Deletions cut 6 bases from V and 7 bases from J, with 7 bases between. The germline CDR1 and CDR2 sequences are WSHSY and SAAADI. CDR3 bases: TGCGCCAGCAGCCCTAAAAATGAGCAGTTCTTC. Protein product: CASSPKNEQFF.

This clone has only one observation. CDR3 protein: CASSVRQSNTEAFF. The CDR3 nucleotides are TGTGCCAGCAGCGTACGACAGTCGAACACTGAAGCTTTCTTT. The rearrangement joins TRBV9 to TRBJ1-1, with a tentative D call TRBD1 (5 bases). The germline V gene has CDR1 SGDLS and CDR2 YYNGEE. This CDR3 is built from 14 residues. V was clipped by 1 base and J by 1 base, with 8 bases between them.

This clone was seen a handful of times. V gene TRBV18 combines with J gene TRBJ1-3; 9 bases map to TRBD1. Germline V CDR1 and CDR2: KGHSH, LQKENI. The CDR3 is 15 amino acids. Trimming at V came to 6 bases and at J to 3 bases, leaving 6 bases not matched to a gene. The CDR3 is CASSEQGAIGNTIYF. Written as DNA, the CDR3 is TGTGCCAGCTCTGAACAGGGGGCCATTGGAAACACCATATATTTT.

This chain uses TRBV7-4 with TRBJ1-3, with D unclear. CDR1 is SGHVT and CDR2 is SQSDAQ in the germline V gene. This CDR3 region has 15 residues. The germline V and J ends were trimmed by 4 bases and 0 bases, with 10 bases remaining between them. CDR3 nucleotides: TGTGCCAGCAGCTGGGGAGAATTCTCTGGAAACACCATATATTTT. Protein: CASSWGEFSGNTIYF.

The rearrangement links TRBV30 to TRBJ1-1, with a possible D match to TRBD1 (5 bases). Trimming shortened V by 7 bases and J by 8 bases, and 11 bases separated the two germline ends. The CDR3 extends over 10 amino acids. The V gene's germline CDR1 is GTSNPN and CDR2 SVGIG (reference sequence). CDR3 region: CASRQYEAFF. CDR3 DNA: TGTGCCTCCCGACAGTACGAAGCTTTCTTT.